This TCR beta chain was identified in a study of molecular identifiers for immune sequencing clone quantification (dated by TCRdb to the late 2010s). About the study as a whole: In a replicate experiment, RNA from roughly 21,000 or 96,000 naive CD8 T cells was split into five aliquots, four of which were sequenced. This methods study benchmarked molecular-identifier clustering-based TCR repertoire sequencing (MIDCIRS) and TCR RNA copy counting, using CD8 T cells to do so. What the authors observed across the whole study: Spiked-in Jurkat TCR RNA (approximately 10 copies' worth), which is not part of the donor repertoire, was contained in the naive libraries. Modeling gave about 3.3 recovered TCR RNA copies per cell versus approximately 10 by digital PCR, implying around 31% capture efficiency. Highly expanded clone sizes could be underestimated because identical TCR molecules may share a barcode. Spiked-in Jurkat TCR RNA equivalent to a single cell was reported to be detectable even among 750,000 to 1,000,000 naive CD8 T cells. In CMV-specific effector cells, over 99% of molecules were held by clones above 20 RNA copies, whereas under 1% of molecules were held by such clones in naive cells. Without barcode sub-clustering, chimeric consensus sequences inflated TCR diversity; chimeras reached as high as 47%.

Based on the germline V gene, the CDR1 and CDR2 sequences are MGHRA and YSYEKL. From V the trimming removes 0 bases and from J it removes 1 base, while the gene matches leave 8 bases of the junction unaccounted for. The CDR3 runs 17 amino acids, cysteine and phenylalanine included. The only DNA kept is the CDR3, 51 bases in frame from the first base. The method behind the library was PCR. TCRdb records Illumina HiSeq 4000 as the sequencer. Bulk TCR libraries were prepared as previously described, using TCR primers listed in Table S5. Total RNA was purified with the Qiagen AllPrep DNA/RNA kit. Before any analysis, reads coming from multiple sequencing runs of the same library were combined into one pool. On the authors' methods: Reads were retained only if the reads had an exact TCR constant sequence, and the retained reads were trimmed to 150 nt and grouped according to their 12-nt molecular barcodes. Reads in each barcode group were sub-clustered using a 15% Levenshtein threshold, and a quality-weighted consensus sequence was built for each RNA molecule. Non-functional sequences were excluded, and lower-count sequences lying one edit away from another sequence were also excluded. Based on fitting two negative binomial distributions, any barcode sub-cluster with under 20% of the maximum read count was discarded. Starting from the raw public reads, TCRdb applied fastp trimming at Q25, assembled clones with MiXCR and retained in-frame beta chains. Every distinct CDR3 protein forms one entry, paired with its most common genes and DNA. Here the V and J calls rest on TCRdb's processing, not on the authors' analysis. The table for this sample lists some 65,000 distinct CDR3 sequences; roughly 20% of them were counted only once. Around 1.5% of the sample goes to the ten largest clones.

This clonotype was seen a handful of times. It has no known antigen specificity. The record has no base qualities; no much larger clone is one base away. Libraries of naive CD8 T cells were built from approximately 20,000 to 980,000 sorted cells, with 10%, 30% or 50% of the purified RNA used. On a BD FACSAria II, naive CD8 T cells were FACS-sorted as CD8+CD4-CCR7+CD45RA+ and collected into RLT Plus buffer. To test detection sensitivity, Jurkat RNA equal to ten TCR copies was added to samples of about 18,000-1,100,000 naive CD8 T cells. CD8 T cells were enriched with RosetteSep CD8+ T Cell Enrichment Cocktail and Ficoll-Paque, followed by ACK red cell lysis.

Rearrangement joined TRBV4-1 to TRBJ2-5, and 7 bases in between align with TRBD1. Sequencing was carried out using naive CD8+ T cells from blood, with Jurkat cell RNA spiked in. In the paper's terms, the cell subset or site label means: FACS-sorted CD8+CD4-CCR7+CD45RA+ naive T cells. The sequence came from a human donor in good health. Some libraries in this study had Jurkat cell RNA spiked in. The sequence in DNA is TGCGCCAGCAGCCAAGATTGGGGCCAGGGGGTCCAAGAGACCCAGTACTTC. It specifies CASSQDWGQGVQETQYF.